A selection of T cell receptor beta chains follows, all from one sample in a study of monozygotic twins with inflammatory bowel disease. Using the 5' RACE reads, TCRdb records one entry per CDR3 protein without DNA. The table lists about 350,000 distinct CDR3 sequences. The specimen was blood. Receptor source: a human donor with ulcerative colitis or Crohn's disease, or a healthy co-twin of an affected twin (not recorded which). Both conserved end residues are part of each CDR3.

v_gene	j_gene	CDR3aa
TRBV12-5	TRBJ2-5	CASGDGRVRDTQYF
TRBV2	TRBJ1-1	CASSDSERGMNTEAFF
TRBV20-1	TRBJ2-3	CSSRAGRITDTQYF
TRBV10-3	TRBJ2-1	CAISGDRYNEQFF
TRBV4-3	TRBJ1-2	CASSGQQGVYGYTF
TRBV5-1	TRBJ2-5	CASSLIGETQYF
TRBV5-5	TRBJ2-1	CASGTGPLRNEQFF
TRBV5-4	TRBJ1-1	CASSTRTQLAANTEAFF
TRBV9	TRBJ2-1	CASSVSGAPSYNEQFF
TRBV5-1	TRBJ1-1	CASSLALGDRKAFF
TRBV12-3/TRBV12-4	TRBJ2-1	CASSLKLYNEQFF
TRBV10-3	TRBJ1-2	CAISEAGAMANYGYTF
TRBV27	TRBJ2-1	CASTTSGRSAYNEQFF
TRBV28	TRBJ1-2	CASSLYGTGINYYGYTF
TRBV12-3/TRBV12-4	TRBJ2-1	CASSFKREGEQFF
TRBV28	TRBJ2-7	CASTYRNDRDEQYF
TRBV4-2	TRBJ2-2	CASSQDGRANTGELFF
TRBV20-1	TRBJ2-7	CSAGQGVYEQYF
TRBV11-2	TRBJ2-3	CASKSGAMNTDTQYF
TRBV5-1	TRBJ2-1	CASSGGTDSSYNEQFF
TRBV6-1	TRBJ1-1	CASSDPRGGNTEAFF
TRBV5-1	TRBJ2-7	CASSPMGDEQYF
TRBV27	TRBJ2-5	CASTGLGTETQYF
TRBV4-1	TRBJ2-3	CASSTRDLGTDTQYF
TRBV5-1	TRBJ2-1	CASSLERTVLYNEQFF
TRBV7-2	TRBJ2-2	CATLAGLNTGELFF
TRBV20-1	TRBJ2-1	CSAKASSGSMAQFF
TRBV12-3/TRBV12-4	TRBJ1-5	CASGPGQGGQPQHF
TRBV7-2	TRBJ2-5	CASSLGDSPQETQYF
TRBV20-1	TRBJ2-7	CSARDRAKSIGYEQYF
TRBV30	TRBJ1-4	CAWKTGGKSEKLFF
TRBV12-3/TRBV12-4	TRBJ2-3	CASTFRGRRLAGGRADTQYF
TRBV11-2	TRBJ1-4	CASSLVTEGAKLFF
TRBV5-1	TRBJ2-5	CASSEQETQYF
TRBV7-9	TRBJ1-6	CASSSSGTGFNSPLHF
TRBV5-1	TRBJ2-7	CASSKAPDTRSHEQYF
TRBV5-1	TRBJ1-1	CASWPGGGGTEAFF
TRBV5-1	TRBJ1-2	CASSPDRGWYGYTF
TRBV15	TRBJ1-5	CATSRIRDRGSNQPQHF
TRBV5-1	TRBJ2-2	CASSLNYNSGGELFF
TRBV12-3/TRBV12-4	TRBJ2-4	CASSFRGTGYNLAKNIQYF
TRBV5-1	TRBJ2-7	CASSLGSLVYEQYF
TRBV7-2	TRBJ2-5	CASSSFPGAEETQYF
TRBV5-1	TRBJ2-5	CASSSGTHQETQYF
TRBV5-1	TRBJ2-1	CASSLDLPALYNEQFF
TRBV3-1	TRBJ2-2	CASSQDTNTGELFF
TRBV6-5	TRBJ1-1	CASSYSRTGGNTEAFF
TRBV7-2	TRBJ2-7	CASSPQQGARNEQYF
TRBV28	TRBJ2-7	CASSRLAGEIYEQYF
TRBV6-1	TRBJ2-5	CASSRDAVIETQYF
TRBV25-1	TRBJ2-7	CASSGWPDSPYEQYF
TRBV12-3/TRBV12-4	TRBJ1-1	CASTHLRAGGGGTEAFF
TRBV6-2/TRBV6-3	TRBJ1-6	CASRQGANSPLHF
TRBV4-3	TRBJ1-1	CAGSPGEANTEAFF
TRBV27	TRBJ2-7	CASSLEASGFPYEQYF
TRBV12-3/TRBV12-4	TRBJ2-3	CASSPVGADTQYF
TRBV13	TRBJ2-3	CASSLAPSWGSRTDTQYF
TRBV12-3/TRBV12-4	TRBJ1-1	CASSIDGFTEAFF
TRBV28	TRBJ2-2	CASSLSSVTGELFF
TRBV12-3/TRBV12-4	TRBJ1-3	CASSMTGSGNTIYF